These T cell receptor beta chains were read from a single sample in a study of technical replicates of blood from a handful of donors. Profiled with immunoSEQ multiplex PCR; TCRdb holds only in-frame clones, not every one. The sample records 75,000 to 95,000 clones, 90% to 95% being singletons. Sample: T cells isolated from PBMCs. These receptors all stem from a human donor in good health. The CDR3 runs from the conserved cysteine through the conserved F or W. A D gene is named only where the DNA matches it firmly. Not every row has a clone size; where given, it reads once, few, many or a size class.

CDR3 DNA	CDR3 protein	D gene	J gene	clone size	V gene
TGCGCCAGCATACTAGCGACCCCCTACAATGAGCAGTTCTTC	CASILATPYNEQFF	TRBD2	TRBJ2-1	once	TRBV10-2
TGTGCCAGCAGTGAATGGGCCCCCTACGAGCAGTACTTC	CASSEWAPYEQYF	NA	TRBJ2-7	NA	TRBV25-1
TGTGCCAGCAGTTACTCCGAACAACAGCCCCAGCATTTT	CASSYSEQQPQHF	NA	TRBJ1-5	NA	TRBV6-5
TGTGCCACCAGCGGATTCGGGACTAGCGTAGAAGATACGCAGTATTTT	CATSGFGTSVEDTQYF	TRBD2	TRBJ2-3	NA	TRBV15
TGTGCCAGCAGCACCCGTGGGATTGGCGGGGCAGATACGCAGTATTTT	CASSTRGIGGADTQYF	NA	TRBJ2-3	NA	TRBV11-2
TGTGCCAGCAGTTTATGGGATAGCGTCTCATACAATGAGCAGTTCTTC	CASSLWDSVSYNEQFF	NA	TRBJ2-1	once	TRBV27
TGTGCCAGCAGTGACGGCGACACTAATCAGCCCCAGCATTTT	CASSDGDTNQPQHF	NA	TRBJ1-5	NA	TRBV2
TGCGCCAGCAGCTTCGAGCCCCATAACAGGGCATCTGGAAACACCATATATTTT	CASSFEPHNRASGNTIYF	NA	TRBJ1-3	NA	TRBV5-1
TGCAGCGTTGAGGGGCGGGAGCGCTACGAGCAGTACTTC	CSVEGRERYEQYF	TRBD2	TRBJ2-7	NA	TRBV29-1
TGCGCCAGCAGCCAAGTCAGGGACTCCATCTTGGGGGGCGGGGAGCTGTTTTTT	CASSQVRDSILGGGELFF	NA	TRBJ2-2	NA	TRBV4-1
TGTGCCAGCAGTTTTTTGGCGGGGAGGAGCTCCTACGAGCAGTACTTC	CASSFLAGRSSYEQYF	NA	TRBJ2-7	NA	TRBV11-2
TGTGCCAGCAGCTCCGCCCAGCGGGGGGGCAGCACAGATACGCAGTATTTT	CASSSAQRGGSTDTQYF	TRBD2	TRBJ2-3	NA	TRBV5-4
TGTGCCACCAGCAGAGAGAAAGACAACACTCATCAGCCCCAGCATTTT	CATSREKDNTHQPQHF	NA	TRBJ1-5	once	TRBV15
TGTGCCAGCATCAGACTAGCGGGAGAAGCGGAGACCCAGTACTTC	CASIRLAGEAETQYF	TRBD2	TRBJ2-5	once	TRBV7-9
TGTGCCAGCAGCTCACATAACTCTGGAAACACCATATATTTT	CASSSHNSGNTIYF	NA	TRBJ1-3	NA	TRBV7-2
TGTGCCTGGAGACCCAACAGGATTAAGAACACTGAAGCTTTCTTT	CAWRPNRIKNTEAFF	NA	TRBJ1-1	NA	TRBV30
TGTGCCAGCAGGGGGGACGTACATATCGGCACCTTC	CASRGDVHIGTF	TRBD1	TRBJ1-2	NA	TRBV19
TGCGCCAGCAGCCAAGTGTTAGTACGGGGACAGGGGCTCCGAGGATATAATTCACCCCTCCACTTT	CASSQVLVRGQGLRGYNSPLHF	TRBD1	TRBJ1-6	NA	TRBV4-1
TGTGCCAGCAGCTTAGGCGTTCGACAGGGGTACGGCTACACCTTC	CASSLGVRQGYGYTF	TRBD1	TRBJ1-2	NA	TRBV7-9
TGTGCCAGCAGTCCCTGGGGCTCGAGCACAGATACGCAGTATTTT	CASSPWGSSTDTQYF	NA	TRBJ2-3	NA	TRBV27
TGTGCCAGCAGTTTGGGCTCGGGACAGTATCTTTTCTACGAGCAGTACTTC	CASSLGSGQYLFYEQYF	TRBD1	TRBJ2-7	NA	TRBV27
TGTGCCAGCAGTGACCCCGGGGGGATCAATGAGCAGTTCTTC	CASSDPGGINEQFF	TRBD2	TRBJ2-1	NA	TRBV6-1
TGTGCCAGCAGCGTTGGGCCATATGGCTACACCTTC	CASSVGPYGYTF	NA	TRBJ1-2	once	TRBV7-9
TGTGCCAGCAGTGTAACAGGATCGAACACTGAAGCTTTCTTT	CASSVTGSNTEAFF	NA	TRBJ1-1	NA	TRBV27
TGCGCCAGCAGCTTGGGCGGTGAAGCTTTCTTT	CASSLGGEAFF	NA	TRBJ1-1	NA	TRBV5-1
TGTGCCAGCAGCCCGTACCGGGACAGACCTAATGAAAAACTGTTTTTT	CASSPYRDRPNEKLFF	TRBD1	TRBJ1-4	NA	TRBV7-6
TGTGCCAGCAGTTATCTGACAGGGGAGGGGAATACGCAGTATTTT	CASSYLTGEGNTQYF	NA	TRBJ2-3	once	TRBV6-5
TGTGCCAGCCAGGGACTAGCGGGAGACAGATCCTACAATGAGCAGTTCTTC	CASQGLAGDRSYNEQFF	TRBD2	TRBJ2-1	few	TRBV18
TGTGCCACCAGCAGAGATGTTGGGTACATGGGCGGCTACACCTTC	CATSRDVGYMGGYTF	NA	TRBJ1-2	NA	TRBV15
TGTGCCAGCAGTCCTCGCGGGGTTGGGAACACCGGGGAGCTGTTTTTT	CASSPRGVGNTGELFF	NA	TRBJ2-2	NA	TRBV7-9
TGTGCCAGCAGTCCAGATTGGGGCCCTTACAATGAGCAGTTCTTC	CASSPDWGPYNEQFF	NA	TRBJ2-1	once	TRBV6-5
TGTGCCAGCTCACCACGGGAAGGGGGACCGGGGACTGAAGCTTTCTTT	CASSPREGGPGTEAFF	NA	TRBJ1-1	NA	TRBV18
TGTGCCAGCTCACCAGGGCAGGGTAAACAGCCCCAGCATTTT	CASSPGQGKQPQHF	NA	TRBJ1-5	NA	TRBV18
TGTGCCAGCAGCTTAGGGTTTCTGGGAGACGGCACTGAAGCTTTCTTT	CASSLGFLGDGTEAFF	NA	TRBJ1-1	NA	TRBV7-3
TGTGCCAGCAGCGATAGGGACAGGGATTTATCACCCCTCCACTTT	CASSDRDRDLSPLHF	TRBD1	TRBJ1-6	many	TRBV6-1
TGCAGCGTTAAAAGGTACGGGACAGGGTCCTACGAGCAGTACTTC	CSVKRYGTGSYEQYF	TRBD1	TRBJ2-7	NA	TRBV29-1
TGTGCCAGCACCTTGAGACAGGGGAGTGGCTACACCTTC	CASTLRQGSGYTF	TRBD1	TRBJ1-2	NA	TRBV6-5
TGTGCCAGCAGCCTTTTAGAGACCCAGTACTTC	CASSLLETQYF	NA	TRBJ2-5	NA	TRBV7-9
TGTGCCAGCAGCCTAAGTACGGGGATTATAACAGATACGCAGTATTTT	CASSLSTGIITDTQYF	NA	TRBJ2-3	NA	TRBV7-6
TGTGCCAGTAGTAGGTTAAGCGGGGGGGCGAGAGATACGCAGTATTTT	CASSRLSGGARDTQYF	TRBD2	TRBJ2-3	NA	TRBV19
TGTGCCAGCAGTTTGACAGGGGGCGGAGATACGCAGTATTTT	CASSLTGGGDTQYF	TRBD1	TRBJ2-3	NA	TRBV28